Listed below are T cell receptor beta chains from one sample, sequenced in a study of blood T cell repertoires in COVID-19. Method: immunoSEQ multiplex PCR; TCRdb's copy keeps in-frame clones and lacks some. The table includes around 250,000 clones, roughly 90% detected once. Sequencing used peripheral blood. The receptors come from a woman in her thirties with active or convalescent COVID-19. Both conserved end residues are part of each CDR3. A D gene is named only where the DNA matches it firmly. Clone size is given for some rows only: seen once, a few or many times, or a class if the clone is expanded.

>.|TRBV5-6|TRBJ2-7|.
TGTGCCAGCAGCTTGGTTAGACGACTAGGGTCCTACGAGCAGTACTTC
CASSLVRRLGSYEQYF
>few|TRBV10-3|TRBJ1-1|.
TGTGCCATCAGTGCCCAGGTTAACACTGAAGCTTTCTTT
CAISAQVNTEAFF
>.|TRBV3-1/TRBV3-2|TRBJ1-1|.
TGTGCCAGCAGCCAACCGGCGCCGGGGGACACTGAAGCTTTCTTT
CASSQPAPGDTEAFF
>.|TRBV7-9|TRBJ2-3|.
TGTGCCAGCAGCATAAACAGAGATACGCAGTATTTT
CASSINRDTQYF
>.|TRBV6-5|TRBJ2-2|.
TGTGCCAGCACCCCCGGGGGAGCCACCGGGGAGCTGTTTTTT
CASTPGGATGELFF
>.|TRBV2|TRBJ1-2|.
TGTGCCAGCAGTGATCCGGGCTATGGCTACACCTTC
CASSDPGYGYTF
>.|TRBV19|TRBJ1-5|.
TGTGCCAGTAAGGCGGCGAGCAATCAGCCCCAGCATTTT
CASKAASNQPQHF
>.|TRBV25-1|TRBJ1-4|.
TGTGCCAGCAACGAGGGGGGGGATGAAAAACTGTTTTTT
CASNEGGDEKLFF
>.|TRBV27|TRBJ2-1|TRBD1
TGTGCCAGCAGCCTGGACAGGGTCAATGAGCAGTTCTTC
CASSLDRVNEQFF
>.|TRBV6-5|TRBJ1-3|TRBD1
TGTGCCAGCAGTTACGCCCCAGGGGGATCAGGAAACACCATATATTTT
CASSYAPGGSGNTIYF
>.|TRBV6-5|TRBJ1-5|TRBD1
TGTGCCAGCAGCTACAGGGGGCTTAGCCATCAGCCCCAGCATTTT
CASSYRGLSHQPQHF
>.|TRBV19|TRBJ2-1|.
TGTGCCAGTAGTATAGTACCCGGGGTCCGAATCCATGAGCAGTTCTTC
CASSIVPGVRIHEQFF
>.|TRBV5-1|TRBJ2-3|.
TGCGCCAGCAGCTTACATTCCAGGGGCGCAGATACGCAGTATTTT
CASSLHSRGADTQYF
>.|TRBV4-3|TRBJ2-3|.
TGCGCCAGCAGCCAAGAAATCGGTAATCCCCGCACAGATACGCAGTATTTT
CASSQEIGNPRTDTQYF
>.|TRBV19|TRBJ2-3|TRBD2
TGTGCCAGTAGGAAAATTACGGGGGGTTCGGCAGATACGCAGTATTTT
CASRKITGGSADTQYF
>.|TRBV4-1|TRBJ1-2|TRBD1
TGCGCCAGCAGCCTAACCCACACCGGGACAGGGGGCGGCTATGGCTACACCTTC
CASSLTHTGTGGGYGYTF
>.|TRBV3-1/TRBV3-2|TRBJ1-6|.
TGTGCCAGCAGCCAACTCGGGGGAGTCGATAATTCACCCCTCCACTTT
CASSQLGGVDNSPLHF
>.|TRBV6-2/TRBV6-3|TRBJ2-3|TRBD2
TGTGCCAGCAGACCTCTTTGGGGGGGGTCCACAGATACGCAGTATTTT
CASRPLWGGSTDTQYF
>.|TRBV9|TRBJ2-3|TRBD2
TGTGCCAGCAGCCCATCAGGGGGGCTAGCGGGGGGGCCTGGCACAGATACGCAGTATTTT
CASSPSGGLAGGPGTDTQYF